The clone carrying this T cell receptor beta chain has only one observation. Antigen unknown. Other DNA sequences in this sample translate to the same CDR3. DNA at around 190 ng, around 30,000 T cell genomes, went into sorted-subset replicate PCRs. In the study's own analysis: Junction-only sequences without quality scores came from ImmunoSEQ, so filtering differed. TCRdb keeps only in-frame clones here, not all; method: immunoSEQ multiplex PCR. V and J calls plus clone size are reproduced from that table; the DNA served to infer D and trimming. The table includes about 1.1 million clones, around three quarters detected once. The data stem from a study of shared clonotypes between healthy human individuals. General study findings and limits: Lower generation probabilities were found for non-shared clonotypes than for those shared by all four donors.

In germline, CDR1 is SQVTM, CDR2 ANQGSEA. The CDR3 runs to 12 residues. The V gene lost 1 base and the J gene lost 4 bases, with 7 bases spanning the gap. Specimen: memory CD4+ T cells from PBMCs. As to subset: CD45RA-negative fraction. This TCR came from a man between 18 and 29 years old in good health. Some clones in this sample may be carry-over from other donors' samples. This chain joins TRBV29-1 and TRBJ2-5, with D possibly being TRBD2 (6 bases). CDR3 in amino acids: CSVEAGAETQYF. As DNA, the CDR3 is TGCAGCGTTGAAGCGGGAGCAGAGACCCAGTACTTC.